The present T cell receptor beta chain was sequenced within a study of cytomegalovirus exposure and HLA in healthy donors. Study results and limitations: The study had only CMV serostatus as immune exposure information. While the bulk of TCR sequences proved rare, some public TCRs turned up in many donors. Exclusion as indistinguishable affected some V segments, including TRBV6-2 and TRBV6-3.

The germline V gene has CDR1 MGHRA and CDR2 YSYEKL. V shed 0 bases, J shed 2 bases, and the junction held 5 bases outside the gene matches. This CDR3 is built from 17 residues. PCR involved 60 Vbeta and 13 Jbeta primers. Generated by immunoSEQ multiplex PCR, the TCRdb table keeps only in-frame clones and is missing some. The table has about 89,000 clones, 85% seen once; the top ten hold less than 8%. Concerning this clone itself: Its antigen is unknown.

The origin of this receptor is a middle-aged man in good health and CMV-seropositive. Sequenced material: PBMCs. The gene calls are TRBV4-1 and TRBJ1-5; 9 nucleotides align to TRBD1. The CDR3 coding sequence is TGCGCCAGCAGCCAAGACTCGTGGACAGGGGGCAATCAGCCCCAGCATTTT. It codes for CASSQDSWTGGNQPQHF.